This T cell receptor beta chain was recorded in a study of beta chain features in type 1 diabetes. Study-wide results and limits: For Type 1 diabetes patients, all four CD4+ subsets carried TCRB CDR3s that were moderately but significantly shorter.

Of the isolated RNA, all was reverse transcribed, and so the sequenced material was expressed TCRB transcripts. The assay was immunoSEQ multiplex PCR, and TCRdb's table has in-frame clones only and misses some. In the table there are 400,000 to 450,000 clones, roughly 14% of which are singletons. The sample holds a few counts of this clone. Its antigen is as yet unknown. CDR1 and CDR2 (germline): SEHNR, FQNEAQ (reference sequence). V was clipped by 1 base and J by 7 bases, with 11 bases between them. The CDR3 runs 14 residues. Specimen: naive CD4+ T cells from blood. This receptor was taken from a young man in good health. The chain joins TRBV7-9 to TRBJ2-1; tentatively, D is TRBD2 (5 bases). The CDR3 nucleotides read TGTGCCAGCAGCTTAGGATCAGGAGGTAATGAGCAGTTCTTC. Amino acid sequence: CASSLGSGGNEQFF.